This TCR beta chain came from a study of T cell changes during pregnancy in multiple sclerosis. From germline, CDR1 is SGHAT and CDR2 FQNNGV. J was trimmed by 4 bases and V by 4 bases; bases with no gene match: 4. CDR3 length: 13 residues. Method: immunoSEQ multiplex PCR; TCRdb's copy keeps in-frame clones and lacks some. The sample lists around 61,000 clones; around 87% were seen once. V usage is TRBV11-2 and J usage is TRBJ2-7, with 7 bases matching TRBD1. Material for sequencing was peripheral blood from another person, used as feeder cells. This TCR came from a human donor whose cells served as feeder cells for cultures in a pregnancy study. Written as DNA, the CDR3 is TGTGCCAGCAGCTACCCGACAGGGTACGAGCAGTACTTC. As protein: CASSYPTGYEQYF.